The 5 T cell receptor beta chains below come from one sample, sequenced in a study of T cell clonality in common variable immunodeficiency. Findings and limits, study-wide: Common variable immunodeficiency TCR beta sequences reportedly had fewer deletions and N-nucleotide insertions.

Their specific antigens are unknown. The method was immunoSEQ multiplex PCR; TCRdb's version includes in-frame clones alone and lacks a portion of them. This sample comprises just over 25,000 clones, none seen once only. The sequencing sample was made of peripheral blood mononuclear cells. These receptors were obtained from a human donor with common variable immunodeficiency.

This clone was recorded at least ten times. The read terminates 3 residues before the CDR3 end, so the remaining end is supplied by the germline J gene. V is TRBV7-9 and J is TRBJ2-5, with 9 bases identical to TRBD2. The CDR3 has 15 residues. The germline CDR1 and CDR2 sequences are SEHNR and FQNEAQ (reference sequence). V was clipped by 1 base and J by 1 base; unmatched bases: 1. The CDR3 bases that were read are TGTGCCAGCAGCTTAGGTAGCGGGAGCCAAGAGACC. Its protein is CASSLGSGSQET. The whole CDR3 sequence reads CASSLGSGSQETQYF.

This clone was seen ten or more times. The CDR3 extends 3 residues past the end of the read, so its final part is completed from the germline J gene. The chain is built from TRBV19 and TRBJ2-5; the match to TRBD2 covers 9 bases. This CDR3 region has 15 residues. J lost 4 bases, V lost 4 bases, and 7 bases had no gene match. The germline gives CDR1 LNHDA, CDR2 SQIVND (reference sequence). Partial CDR3 DNA: TGTGCCAGTAGTAGTGGGCGGGGGGGCATAGAGACC. It translates to CASSSGRGGIET. The CDR3 as a whole reads CASSSGRGGIETQYF.

This clone was counted ten times or more. CDR3 amino acids: CASSLDRDRAYEQYF. CDR3 DNA (partial): TGCGCCAGCAGCTTGGATCGGGACAGGGCCTACGAG. V gene TRBV5-1 combines with J gene TRBJ2-7; 9 bases map to TRBD1. The DNA ends 3 residues before the CDR3 does, and the rest of the CDR3 is filled in from the germline J gene. Germline lookup yields CDR1 SGHRS and CDR2 YFSETQ. CDR3 length: 15 residues. Trimming removed 0 bases from V and 2 bases from J; junction bases left unmatched: 3.

This clone was picked up many times. With the read ending 3 residues before the CDR3 end, the germline J gene is used to fill in that end. This chain uses TRBV19 with TRBJ2-3; 13 bases agree with TRBD2. V shed 7 bases, J shed 3 bases, and the junction held 4 bases outside the gene matches. CDR3 size: 15 residues. Germline values: CDR1 LNHDA, CDR2 SQIVND (reference sequence). Partial CDR3 DNA: TGTGCCAGTAAGCTACTAGCGGGGGGGACAGATACG. Its translation is CASKLLAGGTDT. The entire CDR3 is CASKLLAGGTDTQYF.

This clone was detected ten times or more. With the read ending 3 residues before the CDR3 end, the germline J gene is used to fill in that end. The sample contains more than one DNA sequence encoding this CDR3. The chain recombines TRBV2 with TRBJ2-3; D not resolved. V lost 6 bases to trimming and J lost 4 bases, with 5 bases between them. Germline V gene data show CDR1 as SNHLY and CDR2 as FYNNEI. CDR3 length equals 11 residues. The sequenced CDR3 bases are TGTGCCAGCAGCTCCTCAGATACG. Its translation: CASSSSDT. The whole CDR3 reads CASSSSDTQYF.